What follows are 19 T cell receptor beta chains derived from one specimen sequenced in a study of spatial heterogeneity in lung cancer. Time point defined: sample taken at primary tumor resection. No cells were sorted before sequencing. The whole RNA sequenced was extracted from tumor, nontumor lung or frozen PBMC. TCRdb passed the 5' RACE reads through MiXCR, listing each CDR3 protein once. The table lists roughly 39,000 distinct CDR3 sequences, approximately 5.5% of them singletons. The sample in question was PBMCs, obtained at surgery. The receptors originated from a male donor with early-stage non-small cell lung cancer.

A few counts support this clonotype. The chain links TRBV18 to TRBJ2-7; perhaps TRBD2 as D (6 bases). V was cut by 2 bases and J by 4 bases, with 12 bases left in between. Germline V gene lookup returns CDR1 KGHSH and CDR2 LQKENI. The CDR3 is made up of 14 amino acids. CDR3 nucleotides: TGTGCCAGCTCACCATGGGACTCGGGTTACGAGCAGTACTTC. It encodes CASSPWDSGYEQYF.

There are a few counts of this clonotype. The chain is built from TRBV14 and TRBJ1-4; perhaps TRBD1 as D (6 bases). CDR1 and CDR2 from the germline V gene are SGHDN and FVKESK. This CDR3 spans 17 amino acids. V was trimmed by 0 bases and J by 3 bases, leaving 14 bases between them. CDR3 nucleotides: TGTGCCAGCAGCCAAGATCCTCGGGGGGCGGCTAATGAAAAACTGTTTTTT. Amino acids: CASSQDPRGAANEKLFF.

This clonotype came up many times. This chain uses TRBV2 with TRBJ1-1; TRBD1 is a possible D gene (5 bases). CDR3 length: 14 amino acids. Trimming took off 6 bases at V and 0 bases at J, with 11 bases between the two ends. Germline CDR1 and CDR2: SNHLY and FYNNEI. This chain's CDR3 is CASRGPGLNTEAFF. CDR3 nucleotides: TGTGCCAGCAGGGGACCAGGGTTGAACACTGAAGCTTTCTTT.

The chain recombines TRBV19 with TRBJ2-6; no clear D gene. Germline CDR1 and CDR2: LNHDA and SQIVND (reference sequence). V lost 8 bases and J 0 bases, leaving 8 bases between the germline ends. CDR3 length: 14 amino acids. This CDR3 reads CASSGFSGANVLTF. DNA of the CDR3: TGTGCCAGTTCCGGTTTCTCTGGGGCCAACGTCCTGACTTTC.

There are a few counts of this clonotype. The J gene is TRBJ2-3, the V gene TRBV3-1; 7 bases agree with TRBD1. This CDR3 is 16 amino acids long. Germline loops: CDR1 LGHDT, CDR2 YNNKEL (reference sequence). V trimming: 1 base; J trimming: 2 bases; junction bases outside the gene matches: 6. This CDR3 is CASSQGGQSPTDTQYF. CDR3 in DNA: TGTGCCAGCAGCCAAGGGGGACAGAGTCCCACAGATACGCAGTATTTT.

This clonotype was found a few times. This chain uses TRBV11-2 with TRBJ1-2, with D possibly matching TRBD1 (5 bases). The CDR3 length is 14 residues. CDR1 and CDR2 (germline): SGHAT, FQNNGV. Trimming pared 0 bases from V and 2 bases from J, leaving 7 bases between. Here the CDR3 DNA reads TGTGCCAGCAGCTTAGAACGACAGAACTATGGCTACACCTTC. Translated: CASSLERQNYGYTF.

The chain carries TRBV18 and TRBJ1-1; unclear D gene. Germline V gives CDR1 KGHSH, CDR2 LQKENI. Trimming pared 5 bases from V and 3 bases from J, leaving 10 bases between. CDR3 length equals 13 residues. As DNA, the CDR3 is TGTGCCAGCTCAAGAGGGCCGTACACTGAAGCTTTCTTT. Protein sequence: CASSRGPYTEAFF.

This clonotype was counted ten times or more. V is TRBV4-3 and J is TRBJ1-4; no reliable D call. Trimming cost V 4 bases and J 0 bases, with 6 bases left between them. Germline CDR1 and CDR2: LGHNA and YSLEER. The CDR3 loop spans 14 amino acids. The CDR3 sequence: CASSPGATNEKLFF. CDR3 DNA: TGCGCCAGCAGCCCAGGCGCAACTAATGAAAAACTGTTTTTT.

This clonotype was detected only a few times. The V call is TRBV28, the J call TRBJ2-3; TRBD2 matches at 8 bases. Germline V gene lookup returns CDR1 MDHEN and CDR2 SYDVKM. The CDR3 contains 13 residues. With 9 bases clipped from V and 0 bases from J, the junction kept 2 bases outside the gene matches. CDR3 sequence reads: CASGGGSTDTQYF. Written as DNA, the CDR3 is TGTGCCAGTGGCGGGGGGAGCACAGATACGCAGTATTTT.

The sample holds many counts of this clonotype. This chain's CDR3 is CASSWRQGTNEKLFF. CDR3 sequence (DNA): TGTGCCAGCAGTTGGCGACAGGGGACTAATGAAAAACTGTTTTTT. V usage is TRBV6-5 and J usage is TRBJ1-4; 8 bases are a match to TRBD1. Trimming cost V 4 bases and J 2 bases; bases outside gene matches: 3. The CDR3 is 15 residues long. Looked up from germline, CDR1 is MNHEY and CDR2 is SVGAGI.

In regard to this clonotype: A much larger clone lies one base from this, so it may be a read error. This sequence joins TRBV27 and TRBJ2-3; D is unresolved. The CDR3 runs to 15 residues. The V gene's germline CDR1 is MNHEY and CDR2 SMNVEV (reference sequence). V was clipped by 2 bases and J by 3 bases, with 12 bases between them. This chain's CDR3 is CASSLMGMKTDTQYF. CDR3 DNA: TGTGCCAGCAGTTTAATGGGAATGAAAACAGATACGCAGTATTTT.

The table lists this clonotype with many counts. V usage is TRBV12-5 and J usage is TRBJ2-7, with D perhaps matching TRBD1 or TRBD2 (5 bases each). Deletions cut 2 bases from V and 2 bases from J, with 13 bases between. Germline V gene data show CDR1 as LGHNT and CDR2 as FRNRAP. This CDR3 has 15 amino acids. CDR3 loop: CASGLSGTPTYEQYF. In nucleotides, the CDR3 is TGTGCTAGTGGTTTGTCCGGGACCCCAACCTACGAGCAGTACTTC.

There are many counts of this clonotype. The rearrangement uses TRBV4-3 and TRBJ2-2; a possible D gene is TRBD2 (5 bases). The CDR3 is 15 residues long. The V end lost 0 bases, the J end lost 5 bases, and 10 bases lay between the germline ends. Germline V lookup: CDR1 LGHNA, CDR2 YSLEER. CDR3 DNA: TGCGCCAGCAGCCAAGATCATCGCGGGACCGGGGAGCTGTTTTTT. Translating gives CASSQDHRGTGELFF.

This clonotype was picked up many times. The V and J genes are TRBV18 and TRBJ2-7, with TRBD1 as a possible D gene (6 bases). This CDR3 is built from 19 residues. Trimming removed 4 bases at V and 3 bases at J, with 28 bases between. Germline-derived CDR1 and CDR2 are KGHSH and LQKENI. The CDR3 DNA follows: TGTGCCAGCTCACGCGGCGGAACCGGGACAACGCTTAACCTCTACGAGCAGTACTTC. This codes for CASSRGGTGTTLNLYEQYF.

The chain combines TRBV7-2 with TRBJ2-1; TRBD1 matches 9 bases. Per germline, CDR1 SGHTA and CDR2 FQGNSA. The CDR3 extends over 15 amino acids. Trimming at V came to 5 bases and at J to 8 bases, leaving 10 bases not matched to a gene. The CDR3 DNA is TGTGCCAGCAGCGAATACAGGGGGCGAAAATATGAGCAGTTCTTC. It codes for CASSEYRGRKYEQFF. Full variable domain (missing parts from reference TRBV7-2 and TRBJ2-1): GAGVSQSPSNKVTEKGKDVELRCDPISGHTALYWYRQSLGQGLEFLIYFQGNSAPDKSGLPSDRFSAERTGGSVSTLTIQRTQQEDSAVYLCASSEYRGRKYEQFFGPGTRLTVL.

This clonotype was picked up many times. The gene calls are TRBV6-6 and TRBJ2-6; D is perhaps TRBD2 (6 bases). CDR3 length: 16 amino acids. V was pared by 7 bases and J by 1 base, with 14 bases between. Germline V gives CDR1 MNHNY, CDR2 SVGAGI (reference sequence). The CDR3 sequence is CASTPTGTSGANVLTF. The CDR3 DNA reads TGTGCCAGCACTCCAACCGGGACTTCTGGGGCCAACGTCCTGACTTTC.

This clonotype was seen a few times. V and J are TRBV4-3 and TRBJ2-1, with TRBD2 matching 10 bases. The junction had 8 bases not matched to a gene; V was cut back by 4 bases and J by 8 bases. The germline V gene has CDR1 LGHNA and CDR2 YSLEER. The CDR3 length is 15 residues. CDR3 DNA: TGCGCCAGCAGCCGGAGCGGGGGGGCCGTTGATGAGCAGTTCTTC. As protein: CASSRSGGAVDEQFF.

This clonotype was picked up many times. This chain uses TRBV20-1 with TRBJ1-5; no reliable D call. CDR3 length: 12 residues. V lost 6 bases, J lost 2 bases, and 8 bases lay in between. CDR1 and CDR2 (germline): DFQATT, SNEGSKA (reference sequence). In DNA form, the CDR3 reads TGCAGTGCAGAGGAGGGCAATCAGCCCCAGCATTTT. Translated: CSAEEGNQPQHF.

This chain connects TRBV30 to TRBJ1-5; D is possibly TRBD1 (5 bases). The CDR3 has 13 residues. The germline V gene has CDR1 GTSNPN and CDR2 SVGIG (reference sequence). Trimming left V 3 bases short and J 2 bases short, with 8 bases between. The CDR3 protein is CAWSQGRNQPQHF. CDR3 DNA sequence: TGTGCCTGGAGCCAGGGCCGCAATCAGCCCCAGCATTTT.